Following are 30 T cell receptor beta chains from one sample sequenced in a study of blood T cells in healthy people across ages. Using a J-beta primer mix together with a sample-barcoded 5' primer, a second PCR was run for roughly 6 to 11 cycles. TCRdb re-derived calls from the 5' RACE reads in MiXCR, one entry per CDR3 protein. The sample includes some 920,000 distinct CDR3 sequences, about 53% seen only once; the top ten take roughly 23%. The sequenced sample was blood. These TCRs come from a woman aged 55-69 years in good health.

The chain uses TRBV7-2 and TRBJ1-5; tentatively, D is TRBD1 (5 bases). In germline, CDR1 is SGHTA, CDR2 FQGNSA. V was clipped by 3 bases and J by 5 bases, with 11 bases between them. The CDR3 extends over 14 amino acids. CDR3 loop: CASSFPGTHQPQHF. The CDR3 DNA sequence: TGTGCCAGCAGCTTTCCCGGGACGCATCAGCCCCAGCATTTT.

DNA of the CDR3: TGTGCCAGCGGCCGGGACAGAACCCCACCTACGGGCGAGCAGTACTTC. It yields the protein CASGRDRTPPTGEQYF. This chain links TRBV12-3 or TRBV12-4 with TRBJ2-4; the match to TRBD1 covers 7 bases. The J call may be in error: the DNA end matches TRBJ2-7 better. The CDR3 spans 16 residues.

This chain joins TRBV2 and TRBJ2-7; tentatively, D is TRBD1 (6 bases). V lost 10 bases to trimming and J lost 3 bases, with 16 bases between them. This CDR3 contains 13 residues. The germline V gene has CDR1 SNHLY and CDR2 FYNNEI. Here the CDR3 reads CATLRTDLYEQYF. CDR3 sequence (DNA): TGTGCCACCTTAAGGACAGATCTCTACGAGCAGTACTTC.

As regards this clonotype: At one boundary the junction diverges from the germline segment, which might be a read error. The rearrangement uses TRBV7-3 and TRBJ2-1, with TRBD2 matching over 12 bases. This CDR3 has 16 amino acids. Germline V CDR1 and CDR2: SGHTA, FQGTGA. CDR3 coding DNA: TGTGCTAGCAGCTTAGGGGCGGGACTAGCGGGCAATGAGCAGTTCTTC. Translation gives CASSLGAGLAGNEQFF.

This sequence joins TRBV7-9 and TRBJ1-4; D may be TRBD1 (5 bases). This CDR3 is 14 amino acids long. CDR1 and CDR2 (germline): SEHNR, FQNEAQ (reference sequence). The V end was cut by 2 bases, the J end by 8 bases, with 12 bases between. CDR3 DNA sequence: TGTGCCAGCAGCTTAAGGGGAGCAGGAGAAAAACTGTTTTTT. Amino acids: CASSLRGAGEKLFF.

With respect to this clonotype: Germline is not matched at one junction end, which may reflect a read error. V gene TRBV15 combines with J gene TRBJ2-1; 7 bases are shared with TRBD2. The end of the DNA is better explained by TRBJ2-7, so the J call may be wrong. Germline CDR1 reads LNHNV; CDR2 reads YYDKDF (reference sequence). The CDR3 runs to 24 residues. DNA of the CDR3: TGTGCCACCAGCGGAGAGCGCGCCAGTTCCCCTGGCGGGAGTGAGGGGAGCTCCTACAATGAGCAGTACTTC. Protein sequence: CATSGERASSPGGSEGSSYNEQYF.

The chain joins TRBV27 to TRBJ2-7; TRBD2 matches at 8 bases. CDR1 is MNHEY, CDR2 SMNVEV, per germline (reference sequence). V lost 3 bases, J lost 1 base, and 2 bases stayed unmatched. The CDR3 length is 14 residues. The DNA of the CDR3 is TGTGCCAGCAGTTTCCTAGCGGGTTCCTACGAGCAGTACTTC. Translating gives CASSFLAGSYEQYF.

The CDR3 is CASSFGGTGGNEKLFF. In nucleotides, the CDR3 is TGTGCCAGCAGTTTTGGGGGGACAGGGGGGAATGAAAAACTGTTTTTT. The gene calls are TRBV28 and TRBJ1-4; 11 bases line up with TRBD1. The CDR3 spans 16 residues. Germline CDR1 is MDHEN and CDR2 is SYDVKM. Trimming removed 3 bases from V and 5 bases from J; junction bases left unmatched: 5.

This clonotype was observed a few times. This chain uses TRBV11-2 with TRBJ1-5; D gene unclear. The V end lost 0 bases, the J end lost 3 bases, and 9 bases lay between the germline ends. The germline V gene has CDR1 SGHAT and CDR2 FQNNGV. The CDR3 contains 15 residues. In DNA form, the CDR3 reads TGTGCCAGCAGCTTAGATCCCGGCCCCAATCAGCCCCAGCATTTT. Encoded protein: CASSLDPGPNQPQHF.

The chain joins TRBV24-1 to TRBJ2-7; 8 bases agree with TRBD2. The junction had 13 bases not matched to a gene; V was cut back by 3 bases and J by 7 bases. The CDR3 contains 16 residues. In germline, CDR1 is KGHDR, CDR2 SFDVKD. CDR3 loop: CATSDRRGGDYNEQYF. Written as DNA, the CDR3 is TGTGCCACCAGTGATCGCCGGGGGGGGGACTACAATGAGCAGTACTTC.

The CDR3 sequence is CASSPSGQGYEQYF. CDR3 bases: TGTGCCAGCTCTCCATCCGGACAGGGCTACGAGCAGTACTTC. The chain joins TRBV18 to TRBJ2-7; 8 bases fit TRBD1. Germline CDR1 and CDR2: KGHSH and LQKENI. V lost 6 bases, J lost 3 bases, and 7 bases stayed unmatched. The CDR3 loop spans 14 amino acids.

V is TRBV20-1 and J is TRBJ2-7, with D possibly matching TRBD1 (6 bases). The CDR3 extends over 12 amino acids. In germline, CDR1 is DFQATT, CDR2 SNEGSKA (reference sequence). V was clipped by 3 bases and J by 8 bases, with 14 bases between them. The CDR3 loop is CSASGRGYKQYF. The CDR3 DNA reads as TGCAGTGCTAGCGGCAGGGGATACAAGCAGTACTTC.

V usage is TRBV5-1 and J usage is TRBJ2-1, with D uncertain. Germline CDR1 reads SGHRS; CDR2 reads YFSETQ. The ends were cut back, 5 bases at V and 1 base at J, with 10 bases in the middle. CDR3 length equals 14 residues. The CDR3, as DNA: TGCGCCAGCAGAAGGGATCTTTCCTACAATGAGCAGTTCTTC. It translates to CASRRDLSYNEQFF.

The chain carries TRBV7-8 and TRBJ2-5; 11 positions match TRBD2. Germline V gives CDR1 SGHVS, CDR2 FQNEAQ. The CDR3 is 17 amino acids. The junction had 7 bases not matched to a gene; V was cut back by 0 bases and J by 4 bases. CDR3 bases: TGTGCCAGCAGCTTAGCTAGCGGGAGGGCCTCTGGAGAGACCCAGTACTTC. Translating gives CASSLASGRASGETQYF.

The genes are TRBV15 and TRBJ2-7, with 7 bases identical to TRBD2. The CDR3 runs to 14 residues. The V and J ends lost 5 bases and 7 bases, in that order; junction bases with no gene match: 11. CDR1 LNHNV and CDR2 YYDKDF come from the germline V gene (reference sequence). CDR3 loop: CATSGLRDYNEQYF. CDR3 nucleotide sequence: TGTGCCACCAGCGGACTCCGGGACTACAATGAGCAGTACTTC.

J is TRBJ2-3 and V is TRBV20-1; TRBD2 matches at 11 bases. CDR3 length equals 15 residues. Per germline, CDR1 DFQATT and CDR2 SNEGSKA (reference sequence). V shed 3 bases, J shed 5 bases, and the junction held 7 bases outside the gene matches. CDR3 in amino acids: CSASPTSGRLDTQYF. The CDR3 DNA reads TGCAGTGCTAGCCCCACTAGCGGGAGATTAGATACGCAGTATTTT.

V and J are TRBV5-1 and TRBJ2-7; D might be TRBD2 (5 bases). The V gene lost 0 bases and the J gene lost 2 bases, with 9 bases spanning the gap. The CDR3 spans 14 residues. Looked up from germline, CDR1 is SGHRS and CDR2 is YFSETQ. CDR3 sequence reads: CASSLATTTYEQYF. CDR3 sequence (DNA): TGCGCCAGCAGCTTGGCGACTACAACCTACGAGCAGTACTTC.

This chain connects TRBV6-1 to TRBJ2-1; D uncertain. The CDR3 is 16 residues long. Deletions cut 0 bases from V and 2 bases from J, with 11 bases between. Germline V lookup: CDR1 MNHNS, CDR2 SASEGT. The CDR3 is CASSEADQRPYNEQFF. The CDR3 DNA is TGTGCCAGCAGTGAAGCAGACCAGAGACCCTACAATGAGCAGTTCTTC.

Details on this clonotype: A much larger clone differs from this one at a single base, so this may be a read error. This sequence joins TRBV3-1 and TRBJ2-5, with a possible D match to TRBD1 (5 bases). The germline V gene encodes CDR1 LGHDT and CDR2 YNNKEL (reference sequence). Trimming pared 4 bases from V and 0 bases from J, leaving 12 bases between. The CDR3 runs to 15 residues. CDR3 DNA sequence: TGTGCCAGCAGCCCCTATGACAGAAACCAAGAGACCCAGTACTTC. It translates to CASSPYDRNQETQYF.

The chain uses TRBV27 and TRBJ2-7; D is possibly TRBD1 or TRBD2 (6 bases each). Trimming removed 5 bases from V and 3 bases from J, with 17 bases in between. CDR3 size: 15 residues. Germline CDR1 MNHEY, CDR2 SMNVEV (reference sequence). CDR3 bases: TGTGCCAGCAGTCTAGGGGGTAGCGGCCGCTACGAGCAGTACTTC. It is translated as CASSLGGSGRYEQYF.

The chain links TRBV5-1 to TRBJ2-4; TRBD1 matches at 9 bases. The tail of the sequence fits TRBJ2-7 better, so the J call may be wrong. Germline V gives CDR1 SGHRS, CDR2 YFSETQ. This CDR3 is 18 amino acids long. The chain's CDR3 is CASSPGQGGNPSRYEQYF. The CDR3 DNA reads TGCGCCAGCAGCCCGGGACAGGGTGGAAACCCAAGTCGCTACGAGCAGTACTTC.

This sequence joins TRBV29-1 and TRBJ2-1, with a tentative D call TRBD1 (5 bases). This CDR3 comprises 16 residues. Germline values: CDR1 SQVTM, CDR2 ANQGSEA. V was clipped by 3 bases and J by 0 bases, with 15 bases between them. The DNA of the CDR3 is TGCAGCGTTGAGGGGCACTTGTTAAGCTCCTACAATGAGCAGTTCTTC. Protein sequence: CSVEGHLLSSYNEQFF.

The chain recombines TRBV28 with TRBJ2-3, with a possible D match to TRBD2 (7 bases). Trimming took off 0 bases at V and 3 bases at J, with 16 bases between the two ends. Germline-derived CDR1 and CDR2 are MDHEN and SYDVKM. The CDR3 has 17 amino acids. CDR3 nucleotides: TGTGCCAGCAGTTTATGGGGGGGGCTAGCGGAAACAGATACGCAGTATTTT. This gives the protein CASSLWGGLAETDTQYF. Looking up the rest from reference TRBV28 and TRBJ2-3 gives the full variable domain: DVKVTQSSRYLVKRTGEKVFLECVQDMDHENMFWYRQDPGLGLRLIYFSYDVKMKEKGDIPEGYSVSREKKERFSLILESASTNQTSMYLCASSLWGGLAETDTQYFGPGTRLTVL.

This clonotype was observed a few times. The chain combines TRBV6-6 with TRBJ1-2; possible D gene TRBD1, 6 bases. V was cut by 0 bases and J by 6 bases, with 17 bases left in between. This CDR3 is built from 16 residues. Per the germline V gene, CDR1 is MNHNY and CDR2 is SVGAGI (reference sequence). In nucleotides, the CDR3 is TGTGCCAGCAGTTACTCGACGGACAGACGGCGGCATGGCTACACCTTC. Translating gives CASSYSTDRRRHGYTF.

The chain couples TRBV18 to TRBJ1-1; D unresolved. The CDR3 sequence is 13 residues long. Germline CDR1 and CDR2: KGHSH and LQKENI. V was trimmed by 6 bases and J by 3 bases, leaving 11 bases between them. The CDR3 DNA is TGTGCCAGCTCGAACTTAGAAGACACTGAAGCTTTCTTT. Amino acids: CASSNLEDTEAFF.

This clonotype was detected only a few times. The CDR3 nucleotides are TGCAGCGTCGCCCGTTTGGGGGGAACTTCAGGCACAGATACGCAGTATTTT. Its protein is CSVARLGGTSGTDTQYF. V usage is TRBV29-1 and J usage is TRBJ2-3, with a weak D call TRBD2 (6 bases). V was trimmed by 6 bases and J by 1 base, leaving 23 bases between them. The CDR3 is made up of 17 amino acids. Germline CDR1 and CDR2: SQVTM and ANQGSEA.

The chain has TRBV6-2 or TRBV6-3 and TRBJ2-7; the match to TRBD2 covers 10 bases. The DNA end is more similar to TRBJ2-4, so the J call may be wrong. Germline lookup yields CDR1 MNHEY and CDR2 SVGEGT. This CDR3 is 13 amino acids long. CDR3 coding DNA: TGTGCCAGCAGAAGGACTAGCGGAAACATTCAGTACTTC. Protein: CASRRTSGNIQYF.

The chain combines TRBV7-2 with TRBJ2-1, with D maybe TRBD1 (5 bases). There are 16 residues in the CDR3. Germline V gene lookup returns CDR1 SGHTA and CDR2 FQGNSA. Trimming pared 1 base from V and 4 bases from J, leaving 14 bases between. This CDR3 reads CASSLVADTSYNEQFF. For the CDR3, the DNA is TGTGCCAGCAGCTTAGTGGCGGACACCTCTTACAATGAGCAGTTCTTC.

There are a few counts of this clonotype. The rearrangement links TRBV29-1 to TRBJ2-1; 7 nucleotides agree with TRBD1. Germline V lookup: CDR1 SQVTM, CDR2 ANQGSEA. The CDR3 runs 11 residues. The V gene end was trimmed by 4 bases and the J gene end by 14 bases; junction bases not matched to a gene: 8. The CDR3 DNA reads TGCAGCGTTGTAAGCCCTACAGGGGAGTTCTTC. It specifies CSVVSPTGEFF.

The chain uses TRBV21-1 and TRBJ2-4; TRBD2 is the table's D call and was not checked against the DNA. The J call is uncertain, as TRBJ2-7 better fits the DNA end. TRBV21-1 is termed a pseudogene. This CDR3 region has 15 residues. The CDR3 sequence is CASSISGAGLYEQYF. The CDR3 DNA is TGTGCCAGCAGCATTAGCGGGGCAGGTCTCTACGAGCAGTACTTC.